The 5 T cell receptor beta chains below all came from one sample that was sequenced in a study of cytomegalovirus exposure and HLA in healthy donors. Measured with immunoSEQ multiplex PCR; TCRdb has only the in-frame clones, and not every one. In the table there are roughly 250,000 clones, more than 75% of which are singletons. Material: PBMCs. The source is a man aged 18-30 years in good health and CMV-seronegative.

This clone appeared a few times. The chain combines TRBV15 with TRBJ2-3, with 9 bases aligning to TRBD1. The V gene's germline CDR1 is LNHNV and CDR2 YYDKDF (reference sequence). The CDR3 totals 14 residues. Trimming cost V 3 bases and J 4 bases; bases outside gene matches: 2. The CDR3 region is CATSRDRGADTQYF. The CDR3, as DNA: TGTGCCACCAGCAGGGACAGGGGAGCAGATACGCAGTATTTT.

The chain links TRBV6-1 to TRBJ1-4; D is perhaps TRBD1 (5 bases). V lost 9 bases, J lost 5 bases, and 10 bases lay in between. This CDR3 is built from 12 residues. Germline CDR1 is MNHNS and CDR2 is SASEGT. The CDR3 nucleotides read TGTGCCAGTGCCGGGGGGAATGAAAAACTGTTTTTT. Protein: CASAGGNEKLFF.

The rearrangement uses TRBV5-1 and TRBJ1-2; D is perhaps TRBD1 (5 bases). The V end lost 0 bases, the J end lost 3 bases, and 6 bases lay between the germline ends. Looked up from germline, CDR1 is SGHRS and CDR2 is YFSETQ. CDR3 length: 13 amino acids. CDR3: CASSLAQDYGYTF. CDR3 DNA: TGCGCCAGCAGCTTGGCACAGGACTATGGCTACACCTTC.

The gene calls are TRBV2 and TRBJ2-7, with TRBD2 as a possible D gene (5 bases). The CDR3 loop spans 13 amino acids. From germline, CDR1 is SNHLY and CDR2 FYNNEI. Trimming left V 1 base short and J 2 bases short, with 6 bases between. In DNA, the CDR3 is TGTGCCAGCAGTGAAGAGAGGGCCTACGAGCAGTACTTC. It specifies CASSEERAYEQYF.

CDR3 DNA sequence: TGTGCCAGCAGGGACGAGCGGGAGGCGCGGGAGACCCAGTACTTC. Amino acids: CASRDEREARETQYF. The V gene is TRBV2, the J gene TRBJ2-5, with 9 bases lining up with TRBD2. This CDR3 has 15 amino acids. Germline V CDR1 and CDR2: SNHLY, FYNNEI. The V gene end was trimmed by 6 bases and the J gene end by 5 bases; junction bases not matched to a gene: 10. Filled out from reference TRBV2 and TRBJ2-5, the complete variable domain reads EPEVTQTPSHQVTQMGQEVILRCVPISNHLYFYWYRQILGQKVEFLVSFYNNEISEKSEIFDDQFSVERPDGSNFTLKIRSTKLEDSAMYFCASRDEREARETQYFGPGTRLLVL.